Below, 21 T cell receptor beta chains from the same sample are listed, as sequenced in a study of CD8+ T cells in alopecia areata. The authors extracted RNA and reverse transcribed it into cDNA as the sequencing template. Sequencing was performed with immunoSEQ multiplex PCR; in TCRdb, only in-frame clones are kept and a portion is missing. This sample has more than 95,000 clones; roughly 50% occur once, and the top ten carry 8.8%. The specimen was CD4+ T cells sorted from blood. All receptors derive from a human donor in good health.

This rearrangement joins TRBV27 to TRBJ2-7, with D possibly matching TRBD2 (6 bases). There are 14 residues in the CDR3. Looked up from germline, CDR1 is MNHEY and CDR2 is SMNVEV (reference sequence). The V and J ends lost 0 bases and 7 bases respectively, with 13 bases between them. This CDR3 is CASSLSRQAGEQYF. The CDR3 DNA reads TGTGCCAGCAGTTTATCAAGGCAGGCGGGGGAGCAGTACTTC.

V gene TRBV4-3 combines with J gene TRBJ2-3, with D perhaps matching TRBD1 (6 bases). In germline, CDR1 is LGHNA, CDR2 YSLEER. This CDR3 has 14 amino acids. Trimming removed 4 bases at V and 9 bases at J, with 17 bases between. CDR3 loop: CASSLTGTLRTQYF. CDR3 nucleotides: TGCGCCAGCAGCCTCACCGGGACACTTAGGACGCAGTATTTT.

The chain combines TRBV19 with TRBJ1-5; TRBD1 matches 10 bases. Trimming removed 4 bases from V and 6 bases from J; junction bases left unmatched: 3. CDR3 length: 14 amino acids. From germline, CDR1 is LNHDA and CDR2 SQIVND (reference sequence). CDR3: CASSTGQGGQPQHF. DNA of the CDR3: TGTGCCAGTAGTACCGGACAGGGGGGTCAGCCCCAGCATTTT. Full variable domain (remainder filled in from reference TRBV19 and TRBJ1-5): DGGITQSPKYLFRKEGQNVTLSCEQNLNHDAMYWYRQDPGQGLRLIYYSQIVNDFQKGDIAEGYSVSREKKESFPLTVTSAQKNPTAFYLCASSTGQGGQPQHFGDGTRLSIL.

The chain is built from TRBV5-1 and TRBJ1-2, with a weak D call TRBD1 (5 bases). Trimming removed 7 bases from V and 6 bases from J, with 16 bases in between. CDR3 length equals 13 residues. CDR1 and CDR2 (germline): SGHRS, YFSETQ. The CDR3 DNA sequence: TGCGCCAGCGTCGGACCAGGGCGGGATGGCTACACCTTC. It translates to CASVGPGRDGYTF. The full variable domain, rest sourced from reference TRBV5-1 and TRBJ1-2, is KAGVTQTPRYLIKTRGQQVTLSCSPISGHRSVSWYQQTPGQGLQFLFEYFSETQRNKGNFPGRFSGRQFSNSRSEMNVSTLELGDSALYLCASVGPGRDGYTFGSGTRLTVV.

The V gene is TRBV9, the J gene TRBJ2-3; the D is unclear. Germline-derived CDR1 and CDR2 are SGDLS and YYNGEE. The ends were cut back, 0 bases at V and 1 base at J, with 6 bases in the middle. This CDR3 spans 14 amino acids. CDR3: CASSVVIGTDTQYF. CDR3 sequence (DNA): TGTGCCAGCAGCGTAGTTATAGGCACAGATACGCAGTATTTT.

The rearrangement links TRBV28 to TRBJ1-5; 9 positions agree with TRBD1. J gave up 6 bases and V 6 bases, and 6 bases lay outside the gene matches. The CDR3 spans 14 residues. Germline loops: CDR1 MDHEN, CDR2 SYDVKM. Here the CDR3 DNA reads TGTGCCAGCAGCCAGGGACAGGGTGGTCAGCCCCAGCATTTT. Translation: CASSQGQGGQPQHF.

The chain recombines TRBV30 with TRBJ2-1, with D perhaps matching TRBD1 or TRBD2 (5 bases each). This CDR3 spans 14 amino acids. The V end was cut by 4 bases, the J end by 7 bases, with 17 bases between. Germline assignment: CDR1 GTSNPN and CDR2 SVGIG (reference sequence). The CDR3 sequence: CAWNLGVRVNEQFF. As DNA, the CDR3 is TGTGCCTGGAACTTGGGGGTCAGGGTAAATGAGCAGTTCTTC.

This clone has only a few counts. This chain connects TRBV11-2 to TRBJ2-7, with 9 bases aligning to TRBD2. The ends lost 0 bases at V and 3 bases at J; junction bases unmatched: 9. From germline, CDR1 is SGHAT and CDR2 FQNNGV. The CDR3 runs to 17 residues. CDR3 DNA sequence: TGTGCCAGCAGCTTAGATCGGTCGCGGGGGGGCATCTACGAGCAGTACTTC. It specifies CASSLDRSRGGIYEQYF.

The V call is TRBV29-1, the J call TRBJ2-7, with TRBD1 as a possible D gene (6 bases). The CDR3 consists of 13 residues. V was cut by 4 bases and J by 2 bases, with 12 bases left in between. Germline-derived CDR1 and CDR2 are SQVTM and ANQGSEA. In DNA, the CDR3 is TGCAGCGTTGCCAGGGGCCTCGCCTACGAGCAGTACTTC. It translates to CSVARGLAYEQYF.

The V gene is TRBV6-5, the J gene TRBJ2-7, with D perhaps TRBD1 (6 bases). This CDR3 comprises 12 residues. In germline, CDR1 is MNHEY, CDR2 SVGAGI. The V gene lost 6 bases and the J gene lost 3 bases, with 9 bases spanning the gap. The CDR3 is CASSYRVYEQYF. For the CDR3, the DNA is TGTGCCAGCAGCTACAGGGTCTACGAGCAGTACTTC.

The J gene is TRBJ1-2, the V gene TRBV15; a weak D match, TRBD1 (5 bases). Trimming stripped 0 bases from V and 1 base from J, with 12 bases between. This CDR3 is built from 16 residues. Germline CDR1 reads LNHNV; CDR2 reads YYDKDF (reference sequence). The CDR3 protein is CATSREPDRSNYGYTF. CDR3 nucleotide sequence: TGTGCCACCAGCAGAGAGCCCGACAGAAGTAACTATGGCTACACCTTC.

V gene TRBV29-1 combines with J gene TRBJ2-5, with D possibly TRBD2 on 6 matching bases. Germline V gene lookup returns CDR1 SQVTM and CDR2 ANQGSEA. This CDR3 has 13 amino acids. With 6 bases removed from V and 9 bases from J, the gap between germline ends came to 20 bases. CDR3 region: CSVGGTPPAAQYF. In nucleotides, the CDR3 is TGCAGCGTCGGCGGGACCCCGCCTGCGGCCCAGTACTTC.

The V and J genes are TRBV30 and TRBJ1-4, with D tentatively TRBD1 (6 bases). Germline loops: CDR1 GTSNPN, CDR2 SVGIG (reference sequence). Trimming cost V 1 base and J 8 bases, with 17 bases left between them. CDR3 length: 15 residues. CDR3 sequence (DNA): TGTGCCTGGAGTGAGGGGGTAGGGACAAACGAAAAACTGTTTTTT. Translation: CAWSEGVGTNEKLFF. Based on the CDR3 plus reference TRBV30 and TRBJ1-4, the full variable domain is SQTIHQWPATLVQPVGSPLSLECTVEGTSNPNLYWYRQAAGRGLQLLFYSVGIGQISSEVPQNLSASRPQDRQFILSSKKLLLSDSGFYLCAWSEGVGTNEKLFFGSGTQLSVL.

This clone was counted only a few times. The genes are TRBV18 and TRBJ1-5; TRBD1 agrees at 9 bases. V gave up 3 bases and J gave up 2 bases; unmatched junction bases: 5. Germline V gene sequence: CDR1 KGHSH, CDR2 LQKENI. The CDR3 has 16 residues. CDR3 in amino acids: CASSPGQGGGNQPQHF. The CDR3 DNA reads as TGTGCCAGCTCACCGGGACAGGGCGGGGGCAATCAGCCCCAGCATTTT. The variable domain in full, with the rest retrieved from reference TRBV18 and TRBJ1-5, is NAGVMQNPRHLVRRRGQEARLRCSPMKGHSHVYWYRQLPEEGLKFMVYLQKENIIDESGMPKERFSAEFPKEGPSILRIQQVVRGDSAAYFCASSPGQGGGNQPQHFGDGTRLSIL.

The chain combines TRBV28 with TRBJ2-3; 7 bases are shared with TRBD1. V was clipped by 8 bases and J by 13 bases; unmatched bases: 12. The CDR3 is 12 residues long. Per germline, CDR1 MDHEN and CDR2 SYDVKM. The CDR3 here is CASCSSTGNKYF. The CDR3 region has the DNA TGTGCCAGCTGTTCCTCGACAGGGAATAAGTATTTT.

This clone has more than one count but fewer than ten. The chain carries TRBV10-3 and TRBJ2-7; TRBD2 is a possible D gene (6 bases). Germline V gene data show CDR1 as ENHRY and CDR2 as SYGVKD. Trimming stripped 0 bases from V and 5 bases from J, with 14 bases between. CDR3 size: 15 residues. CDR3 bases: TGTGCCATCAGTGAGTCGGGCACTAGCAAGAACGAGCAGTACTTC. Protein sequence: CAISESGTSKNEQYF.

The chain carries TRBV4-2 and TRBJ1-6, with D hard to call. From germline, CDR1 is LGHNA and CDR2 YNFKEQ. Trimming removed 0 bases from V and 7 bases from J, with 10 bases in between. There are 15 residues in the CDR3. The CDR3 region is CASSQDSQENSPLHF. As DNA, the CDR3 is TGTGCCAGCAGCCAAGATAGCCAGGAAAATTCACCCCTCCACTTT.

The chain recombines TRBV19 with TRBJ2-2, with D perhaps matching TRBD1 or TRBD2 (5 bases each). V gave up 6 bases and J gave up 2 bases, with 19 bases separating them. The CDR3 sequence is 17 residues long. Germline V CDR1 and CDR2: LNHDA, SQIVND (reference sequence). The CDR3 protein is CASRMGLGTANTGELFF. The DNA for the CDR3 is TGTGCCAGTAGAATGGGGCTCGGGACGGCCAACACCGGGGAGCTGTTTTTT.

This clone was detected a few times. CDR3 sequence: CASSGTAQETQYF. CDR3 coding DNA: TGTGCCAGCAGTGGGACAGCCCAAGAGACCCAGTACTTC. V is TRBV25-1 and J is TRBJ2-5; possible D gene TRBD1, 6 bases. This CDR3 comprises 13 residues. Per germline, CDR1 MGHDK and CDR2 SYGVNS. Trimming took 4 bases from V and 1 from J, leaving 7 bases between them.

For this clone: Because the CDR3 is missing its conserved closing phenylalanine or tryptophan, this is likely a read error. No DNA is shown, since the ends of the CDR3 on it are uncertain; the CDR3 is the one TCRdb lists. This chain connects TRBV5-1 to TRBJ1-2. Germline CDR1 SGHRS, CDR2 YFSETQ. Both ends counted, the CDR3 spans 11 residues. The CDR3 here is CASSGWDLDAC.

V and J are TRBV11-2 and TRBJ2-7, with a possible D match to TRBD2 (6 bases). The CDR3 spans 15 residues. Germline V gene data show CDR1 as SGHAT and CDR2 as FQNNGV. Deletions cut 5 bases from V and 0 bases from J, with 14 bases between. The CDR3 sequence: CASSRGIGVSYEQYF. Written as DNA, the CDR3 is TGTGCCAGCAGCCGGGGGATAGGGGTCTCCTACGAGCAGTACTTC.